The 28 T cell receptor beta chains in this list originate from one sample, sequenced in a study of T and B cells in COVID-19 patients (TCRdb year 2020). Genomic DNA extracted from blood was used in amounts of roughly 240-500 ng for amplification of TRB repertoires. Sequencing was performed on an Illumina MiSeq. Multiplex PCR with BIOMED2 TRB-A/B primer pools was used to amplify TRB rearrangements. Through fastp at Q25 and MiXCR, TCRdb rebuilt clones from the public reads, retaining in-frame beta chains. Identical CDR3 proteins give one entry, which carries the most common genes and DNA. The table for this sample lists around 5,100 distinct CDR3 sequences; 25% to 30% of them were counted only once. The ten largest make up 35% of the sample. The sequenced sample consisted of blood. Every receptor here comes from a human donor with active COVID-19.

This clonotype is medium-sized within its sample. V and J are TRBV18 and TRBJ2-7, with 9 bases fitting TRBD1. V lost 3 bases and J lost 4; bases outside the gene matches: 10. The germline V gene encodes CDR1 KGHSH and CDR2 LQKENI. This CDR3 has 16 residues. The CDR3 spells CASSPAGTGFLYEQYF. CDR3 in DNA: TGTGCCAGCTCACCCGCCGGGACAGGGTTTCTTTACGAGCAGTACTTC.

By share, this clonotype ranks as medium-sized (0.01 to 0.1%). The chain uses TRBV27 and TRBJ2-7; 7 bases are shared with TRBD1. Germline CDR1 and CDR2: MNHEY and SMNVEV (reference sequence). CDR3 length: 16 residues. V dropped 6 bases and J dropped 6; count of bases not matched to a gene: 17. CDR3 sequence (DNA): TGTGCCAGCAGGCTAGAAACCTGGACAGGCCAAGGCGAGCAGTACTTC. It codes for CASRLETWTGQGEQYF.

This chain connects TRBV20-1 to TRBJ2-1; 10 bases fit TRBD2. This CDR3 contains 13 residues. The germline V gene encodes CDR1 DFQATT and CDR2 SNEGSKA (reference sequence). Germline trimming cut 2 bases from V and 9 bases from J; bases unmatched to any gene: 4. This chain's CDR3 is CSARLAGVGEQFF. DNA for the CDR3: TGCAGTGCTAGACTAGCGGGGGTTGGTGAGCAGTTCTTC.

To note about this clonotype: This may arise from a read error, as a much more abundant clone is one base away. The rearrangement uses TRBV18 and TRBJ1-5; TRBD1 matches 8 bases. This CDR3 spans 14 amino acids. From germline, CDR1 is KGHSH and CDR2 LQKENI. The CDR3 region is CASSPPGGHQPKHF. CDR3 nucleotides: TGTGCCAGCTCACCGCCAGGGGGCCATCAGCCCAAGCATTTT.

This clonotype is categorized as medium-sized. This chain links TRBV27 with TRBJ2-5; 13 nucleotides line up with TRBD2. CDR1 and CDR2 (germline): MNHEY, SMNVEV (reference sequence). J was trimmed by 4 bases and V by 6 bases; bases with no gene match: 5. The CDR3 covers 15 residues. CDR3 coding DNA: TGTGCCAGCAGCCCCCGGACTAGCGGGAGAGAGACCCAGTACTTC. The encoded protein is CASSPRTSGRETQYF.

By share of the sample, this clonotype is medium-sized. The chain links TRBV10-3 to TRBJ2-7; D gene ambiguous. The V end was cut by 4 bases, the J end by 3 bases, with 10 bases between. CDR3 length: 13 residues. In germline, CDR1 is ENHRY, CDR2 SYGVKD. CDR3 in DNA: TGTGCCATCAGTGCCGGTGGGGTCTACGAGCAGTACTTC. Translating it yields CAISAGGVYEQYF.

Sample share makes this clonotype medium-sized. The chain has TRBV30 and TRBJ1-6; perhaps TRBD1 as D (6 bases). Trimming left V 3 bases short and J 8 bases short, with 8 bases between. Germline V gene data show CDR1 as GTSNPN and CDR2 as SVGIG (reference sequence). The CDR3 has 12 residues. The CDR3 DNA reads TGTGCCTGGAGGGAGGGGGATTCACCCCTCCACTTT. Amino acid sequence: CAWREGDSPLHF.

This clonotype was recorded a few times. The rearrangement joins TRBV19 to TRBJ2-3; 7 bases agree with TRBD1. V lost 0 bases to trimming and J lost 0 bases; unmatched junction nucleotides: 3. The CDR3 has 16 residues. CDR1 LNHDA and CDR2 SQIVND come from the germline V gene (reference sequence). CDR3 in DNA: TGTGCCAGTAGTATAGAGGGACAGCTTAGCACAGATACGCAGTATTTT. Translated: CASSIEGQLSTDTQYF.

This clonotype occurred a few times. J is TRBJ2-7 and V is TRBV5-1; D ambiguous. This CDR3 contains 16 residues. CDR1 and CDR2 (germline): SGHRS, YFSETQ. The V and J ends lost 0 bases and 2 bases respectively, with 15 bases between them. The CDR3 coding sequence is TGCGCCAGCAGCTTGGGAAGCCTAGGTGTCCCCTACGAGCAGTACTTC. It codes for CASSLGSLGVPYEQYF.

This clonotype is labeled as medium-sized. V and J are TRBV6-5 and TRBJ2-7; D call uncertain. The CDR3 is made up of 15 amino acids. Trimming removed 0 bases at V and 0 bases at J, with 9 bases between. The germline gives CDR1 MNHEY, CDR2 SVGAGI. CDR3: CASSYSRVTSYEQYF. DNA for the CDR3: TGTGCCAGCAGTTACTCCCGGGTAACCTCCTACGAGCAGTACTTC.

This clonotype is medium-sized. This sequence joins TRBV27 and TRBJ2-5; 14 positions match TRBD2. Germline loops: CDR1 MNHEY, CDR2 SMNVEV (reference sequence). Trimming removed 3 bases from V and 4 bases from J; junction bases left unmatched: 10. This CDR3 has 18 residues. CDR3 sequence: CASSLRTGLAGEAETQYF. The CDR3 DNA reads as TGTGCCAGCAGTTTGAGGACGGGACTAGCGGGAGAGGCAGAGACCCAGTACTTC.

This chain joins TRBV12-3 or TRBV12-4 and TRBJ1-1; 9 bases align to TRBD1. V was clipped by 6 bases and J by 4 bases; unmatched bases: 9. This CDR3 is 15 amino acids long. The DNA for the CDR3 is TGTGCCAGCAGGGACAGGGGAGGGATCTTCACTGAAGCTTTCTTT. This translates into CASRDRGGIFTEAFF.

Concerning this clonotype: At one of its ends the junction is not consistent with the germline gene, which may arise from a read error. The chain employs TRBV12-3 or TRBV12-4 and TRBJ1-3; tentative D call: TRBD1 (6 bases). The CDR3 is 15 amino acids. The CDR3 coding sequence is TGTGCCAGCAGATTAGCGGGGGCCTCCGGAAACACCATATATTTT. Protein sequence: CASRLAGASGNTIYF.

CDR3 sequence: CASSLTGVGGNTIYF. The CDR3 nucleotides read TGTGCCAGCTCATTAACAGGGGTCGGCGGAAACACCATATATTTT. This chain connects TRBV18 to TRBJ1-3, with TRBD1 matching 7 bases. This CDR3 contains 15 residues. V lost 5 bases and J lost 4; bases outside the gene matches: 8. From germline, CDR1 is KGHSH and CDR2 LQKENI.

This clonotype was seen a handful of times. As DNA, the CDR3 is TGTGCCAGCAGTTTCCACCCCTCCACCCAGGGAGGGCGTTCCTACGAGCAGTACTTC. Protein: CASSFHPSTQGGRSYEQYF. The chain couples TRBV12-3 or TRBV12-4 to TRBJ2-7; TRBD2 aligns across 7 bases. This CDR3 has 19 residues. The trim removed 3 bases at V and 1 base at J, leaving 18 bases unmatched.

This sequence joins TRBV15 and TRBJ2-7; TRBD1 matches at 8 bases. With 3 bases clipped from V and 3 bases from J, the junction kept 7 bases outside the gene matches. Germline V gene lookup returns CDR1 LNHNV and CDR2 YYDKDF (reference sequence). The CDR3 has 15 amino acids. The CDR3 DNA follows: TGTGCCACCAGCAGCTCCGGGACAGGCTACTACGAGCAGTACTTC. This sequence encodes CATSSSGTGYYEQYF.

This clonotype ranks as medium-sized. The chain links TRBV19 to TRBJ1-2, with TRBD1 identical over 7 bases. Germline trimming cut 2 bases from V and 1 base from J; bases unmatched to any gene: 4. CDR3 length: 15 amino acids. The V gene's germline CDR1 is LNHDA and CDR2 SQIVND (reference sequence). CDR3 bases: TGTGCCAGTAGTATATCCGGGACAGTTAACTATGGCTACACCTTC. It codes for CASSISGTVNYGYTF.

The V and J genes are TRBV5-6 and TRBJ2-7, with TRBD2 identical over 8 bases. CDR1 and CDR2 from the germline V gene are SGHDT and YYEEEE. After removal of 3 bases from V and 2 bases from J, the junction contained 4 bases not matched to a gene. This CDR3 spans 14 amino acids. The CDR3 DNA sequence: TGTGCCAGCAGCTCGGGGGGGGCCACCTACGAGCAGTACTTC. Amino acid sequence: CASSSGGATYEQYF.

This rearrangement joins TRBV7-2 to TRBJ2-2, with D unresolved. The CDR3 totals 14 residues. Trimming took off 0 bases at V and 3 bases at J, with 5 bases between the two ends. Germline V gene lookup returns CDR1 SGHTA and CDR2 FQGNSA. Here the CDR3 DNA reads TGTGCCAGCAGCTTAGCCAGAGACACCGGGGAGCTGTTTTTT. It translates to CASSLARDTGELFF.

This clonotype is termed medium-sized. In DNA form, the CDR3 reads TGTGCCAGCGGGGTGGAGGGAAGAAATTCACCCCTCCACTTT. It encodes CASGVEGRNSPLHF. J is TRBJ1-6 and V is TRBV27; D not certain. Per germline, CDR1 MNHEY and CDR2 SMNVEV (reference sequence). This CDR3 comprises 14 residues. The ends were cut back, 8 bases at V and 7 bases at J, with 15 bases in the middle.

By frequency in the sample, this clonotype is medium-sized (0.01 to 0.1%). This chain joins TRBV7-4 and TRBJ2-5; maybe TRBD1 (5 bases). CDR1 SGHVT and CDR2 SQSDAQ come from the germline V gene. The ends were cut back, 3 bases at V and 1 base at J, with 9 bases in the middle. This CDR3 has 14 residues. This CDR3 reads CASSLRQPQETQYF. The CDR3 DNA reads TGTGCCAGCAGCTTGCGACAGCCCCAAGAGACCCAGTACTTC.

This clonotype was seen a single time. This chain uses TRBV20-1 with TRBJ2-7; 14 bases map to TRBD2. The CDR3 length is 14 residues. V shed 6 bases, J shed 7 bases, and the junction held 8 bases outside the gene matches. Germline V gene lookup returns CDR1 DFQATT and CDR2 SNEGSKA (reference sequence). The CDR3 nucleotides are TGCAGTGCCCAGGGACTAGCGGGAGCCTGGGAGCAGTACTTC. Translating gives CSAQGLAGAWEQYF.

The rearrangement joins TRBV10-1 to TRBJ2-7; D gene uncertain. The CDR3 loop spans 13 amino acids. Germline CDR1 is WNHNN and CDR2 is SYGVQD (reference sequence). V lost 11 bases and J lost 0, with 14 bases in between. CDR3 protein: CAGLYGVSYEQYF. The CDR3 coding sequence is TGCGCCGGTCTGTATGGGGTCTCCTACGAGCAGTACTTC.

This clonotype rates as medium-sized. The genes are TRBV30 and TRBJ1-1; D uncertain. V lost 1 base, J lost 8 bases, and 11 bases lay in between. Germline V lookup: CDR1 GTSNPN, CDR2 SVGIG (reference sequence). The CDR3 contains 12 residues. The CDR3 nucleotides are TGTGCCTGGAGTGGTATAGGCCCCGAAGCTTTCTTT. It specifies CAWSGIGPEAFF.

The DNA for the CDR3 is TGTGCCAGCAGCCCCCGTGCCCGACTAGCGGGGGAGCACAATGAGCAGTTCTTC. This translates into CASSPRARLAGEHNEQFF. The chain uses TRBV21-1 and TRBJ2-1; TRBD2, the D gene given by the table, was not confirmed from the DNA. TRBV21-1 is described as a pseudogene. The length of the CDR3 is 18 residues.

Judged by abundance, this clonotype is medium-sized. The V gene is TRBV19, the J gene TRBJ2-3; 12 bases match TRBD2. Germline CDR1 is LNHDA and CDR2 is SQIVND (reference sequence). This CDR3 region has 17 residues. The V segment lost 5 bases and the J segment 5 bases; nucleotides outside the gene matches: 11. CDR3 DNA: TGTGCCAGTAGTGCTCTAGCGGGGGGGTCGGTGAAAGATACGCAGTATTTT. It translates to CASSALAGGSVKDTQYF.

The V call is TRBV20-1, the J call TRBJ2-7; 15 nucleotides align to TRBD2. This CDR3 has 19 amino acids. Germline V gene sequence: CDR1 DFQATT, CDR2 SNEGSKA (reference sequence). V shed 1 base and J 0 bases; nucleotides not matched to a gene: 10. The DNA of the CDR3 is TGCAGTGCTAGAGTCGCTCCCGGGACTAGCGGGAGGAGCTCCTACGAGCAGTACTTC. Residues: CSARVAPGTSGRSSYEQYF.

This clonotype was seen a handful of times. This chain uses TRBV7-9 with TRBJ2-2; 7 bases are a match to TRBD1. This CDR3 spans 16 amino acids. Germline CDR1 and CDR2: SEHNR and FQNEAQ (reference sequence). The trim removed 3 bases at V and 0 bases at J, leaving 4 bases unmatched. The CDR3 spells CASSLKTGPNTGELFF. The CDR3 DNA reads as TGTGCCAGCAGCTTGAAGACAGGGCCGAACACCGGGGAGCTGTTTTTT.